Listed below are T cell receptor beta chains from one sample, sequenced in a study of cytomegalovirus exposure and HLA in healthy donors. Only in-frame clones appear in the TCRdb table, and some are missing; sequencing was by immunoSEQ multiplex PCR. This sample has hundreds of thousands of clones, with roughly 90% found just once. Sequencing was performed on PBMCs. The receptor set was obtained from a woman aged 18-29 years in good health and CMV-seronegative. CDR3s include the opening cysteine and the closing phenylalanine or tryptophan. The D gene is left open where the match is weak. Clone sizes are given selectively: once, few, many, or a class where the clone is expanded.

v_gene: TRBV29-1; abundance: few; j_gene: TRBJ2-5; d_gene: .; CDR3nt: TGCAGCGTTGATGGGGTGGACTACCAAGAGACCCAGTACTTC; CDR3aa: CSVDGVDYQETQYF
v_gene: TRBV15; abundance: .; j_gene: TRBJ2-2; d_gene: TRBD1; CDR3nt: TGTGCCACCAGCAGGGGACCGGGACAGGGGGACGGGGAGCTGTTTTTT; CDR3aa: CATSRGPGQGDGELFF
v_gene: TRBV6-5; abundance: .; j_gene: TRBJ1-2; d_gene: .; CDR3nt: TGTGCCAGCAGTTACTTGGGGCAGGGGTTCACCTTC; CDR3aa: CASSYLGQGFTF
v_gene: TRBV19; abundance: .; j_gene: TRBJ2-7; d_gene: TRBD2; CDR3nt: TGTGCCAGTAAGATATCGGGGACTAGCGGTTACTACGAGCAGTACTTC; CDR3aa: CASKISGTSGYYEQYF
v_gene: TRBV19; abundance: .; j_gene: TRBJ1-1; d_gene: .; CDR3nt: TGTGCCAGTAGGGGAGAGACAATGAACACTGAAGCTTTCTTT; CDR3aa: CASRGETMNTEAFF
v_gene: TRBV4-1; abundance: .; j_gene: TRBJ1-2; d_gene: .; CDR3nt: TGCGCCAGCAGTCAAATCGACAGCTATGGCTACACCTTC; CDR3aa: CASSQIDSYGYTF
v_gene: TRBV11-2; abundance: .; j_gene: TRBJ2-7; d_gene: TRBD1; CDR3nt: TGTGCCAGCAGCTCAAGGGACAGGGGGACCTACGAGCGGTACTTC; CDR3aa: CASSSRDRGTYERYF
v_gene: TRBV27; abundance: .; j_gene: TRBJ2-7; d_gene: TRBD1; CDR3nt: TGTGCCAGCAGTTTATCGGGACAGGGAAAGGGCTACGAGCAGTACTTC; CDR3aa: CASSLSGQGKGYEQYF
v_gene: TRBV30; abundance: .; j_gene: TRBJ2-2; d_gene: TRBD2; CDR3nt: TGTGCCTGGAGGCCCCGGGGGGGCCCCGGGGAGCTGTTTTTT; CDR3aa: CAWRPRGGPGELFF
v_gene: TRBV9; abundance: few; j_gene: TRBJ2-5; d_gene: TRBD2; CDR3nt: TGTGCCAGCAGCCCGGCGGGGGGGCAAGAGACCCAGTACTTC; CDR3aa: CASSPAGGQETQYF
v_gene: TRBV6-6; abundance: .; j_gene: TRBJ2-3; d_gene: TRBD1; CDR3nt: TGTGCCAGCAGTCTCGACAGGGGCCAAAGCACAGATACGCAGTATTTT; CDR3aa: CASSLDRGQSTDTQYF
v_gene: TRBV10-3; abundance: .; j_gene: TRBJ1-3; d_gene: TRBD1; CDR3nt: TGTGCCATCAGTGGGGCGACAGGGAAAGGAAACACCATATATTTT; CDR3aa: CAISGATGKGNTIYF
v_gene: TRBV15; abundance: .; j_gene: TRBJ2-7; d_gene: TRBD1; CDR3nt: TGTGCCACCAGCAGAGATCAGGGGGCAAGGAACGAGCAGTACTTC; CDR3aa: CATSRDQGARNEQYF
v_gene: TRBV5-6; abundance: .; j_gene: TRBJ2-7; d_gene: TRBD2; CDR3nt: TGTGCCAGCAGCTTGGGTGGCGGCGGGGGGGCCCGGTACGAGCAGTACTTC; CDR3aa: CASSLGGGGGARYEQYF
v_gene: TRBV2; abundance: once; j_gene: TRBJ2-6; d_gene: .; CDR3nt: TGTGCCACCAGGCCCGGCTCAGGCTCTGGGGCCAACGTCCTGACTTTC; CDR3aa: CATRPGSGSGANVLTF
v_gene: TRBV6-1; abundance: .; j_gene: TRBJ1-2; d_gene: .; CDR3nt: TGTGCCAGCAGTGAAGCGGCCCGGGGAGGCGACTATGGCTACACCTTC; CDR3aa: CASSEAARGGDYGYTF
v_gene: TRBV9; abundance: .; j_gene: TRBJ2-3; d_gene: TRBD1; CDR3nt: TGTGCCAGCACCCCGCGGGGACAGGAGGGAGATACGCAGTATTTT; CDR3aa: CASTPRGQEGDTQYF
v_gene: TRBV12-5; abundance: .; j_gene: TRBJ2-1; d_gene: TRBD2; CDR3nt: TGTGCTAGTGGCTTCGGTCTAGCGGGGAAGAGATGGAAGCAGTTCTTC; CDR3aa: CASGFGLAGKRWKQFF
v_gene: TRBV19; abundance: once; j_gene: TRBJ1-4; d_gene: TRBD1; CDR3nt: TGTGCCAGTAGTATAGTTGGGACAGCTAATGAAAAACTGTTTTTT; CDR3aa: CASSIVGTANEKLFF
v_gene: TRBV2; abundance: .; j_gene: TRBJ2-7; d_gene: .; CDR3nt: TGTGCCAGCACCCGGTCTGCCTCCTACGAGCAGTACTTC; CDR3aa: CASTRSASYEQYF
v_gene: TRBV9; abundance: .; j_gene: TRBJ2-1; d_gene: .; CDR3nt: TGTGCCAGCAGCCCCCGTCCGGACAGTGGTGAGCAGTTCTTC; CDR3aa: CASSPRPDSGEQFF
v_gene: TRBV6-1; abundance: .; j_gene: TRBJ1-2; d_gene: TRBD1; CDR3nt: TGTGCCAGCACGCGACAGGGCTATGGCTACACCTTC; CDR3aa: CASTRQGYGYTF
v_gene: TRBV2; abundance: .; j_gene: TRBJ2-5; d_gene: TRBD2; CDR3nt: TGTGCCAGCAGCGCGGAACTAGCGGGGGGGGACCAAGAGACCCAGTACTTC; CDR3aa: CASSAELAGGDQETQYF
v_gene: TRBV28; abundance: .; j_gene: TRBJ1-1; d_gene: TRBD1; CDR3nt: TGTGCCAGCAGTTTCCAGACAGGGGGGAACACTGAAGCTTTCTTT; CDR3aa: CASSFQTGGNTEAFF
v_gene: TRBV11-1; abundance: .; j_gene: TRBJ2-7; d_gene: TRBD2; CDR3nt: TGTGCCAGCAGCTCCGCACCTAGCGGCGAGCAGTACTTC; CDR3aa: CASSSAPSGEQYF
v_gene: TRBV23-1; abundance: .; j_gene: TRBJ1-1; d_gene: TRBD1; CDR3nt: TGCGCCAGCAGTCAACACACAGGGGTTGGGGGCAATGACGACACTGAAGCTTTCTTT; CDR3aa: CASSQHTGVGGNDDTEAFF
v_gene: TRBV18; abundance: .; j_gene: TRBJ1-6; d_gene: .; CDR3nt: TGTGCCAGCTCACCAACAGACAGAACCTATAATTCACCCCTCCACTTT; CDR3aa: CASSPTDRTYNSPLHF
v_gene: TRBV7-2; abundance: .; j_gene: TRBJ2-7; d_gene: TRBD2; CDR3nt: TGTGCCAGCAGCTTAGACCTAGCGGGGGGGCAATCCGAGCAGTACTTC; CDR3aa: CASSLDLAGGQSEQYF
v_gene: TRBV4-1; abundance: few; j_gene: TRBJ2-3; d_gene: TRBD2; CDR3nt: TGCGCCAGCAGCCAAGAAAGACTAGCGGGGGGGCGGGATACGCAGTATTTT; CDR3aa: CASSQERLAGGRDTQYF
v_gene: TRBV10-1; abundance: .; j_gene: TRBJ2-2; d_gene: .; CDR3nt: TGCGCCAGCAGTGGGGGGGTCCACACCGGGGAGCTGTTTTTT; CDR3aa: CASSGGVHTGELFF
v_gene: TRBV7-9; abundance: once; j_gene: TRBJ2-7; d_gene: .; CDR3nt: TGTGCCAGCAGCCTTAGGAGCGAGCAGTACTTC; CDR3aa: CASSLRSEQYF
v_gene: TRBV5-1; abundance: .; j_gene: TRBJ1-1; d_gene: .; CDR3nt: TGCGCCAGCAGCTTGGGGTATACAGGGATCACTGAAGCTTTCTTT; CDR3aa: CASSLGYTGITEAFF
v_gene: TRBV7-9; abundance: .; j_gene: TRBJ2-1; d_gene: TRBD2; CDR3nt: TGTGCCAGCAGCGTACAACGGACTAGCAATGAGCAGTTCTTC; CDR3aa: CASSVQRTSNEQFF
v_gene: TRBV19; abundance: once; j_gene: TRBJ1-1; d_gene: .; CDR3nt: TGTGCCAGTAGCGGACAGCTGAACACTGAAGCTTTCTTT; CDR3aa: CASSGQLNTEAFF
v_gene: TRBV7-2; abundance: .; j_gene: TRBJ1-1; d_gene: .; CDR3nt: TGTGCCAGCAGCGGACAGTCTGGAAGGGTGGGTGGTAGAAGCACTGAAGCTTTCTTT; CDR3aa: CASSGQSGRVGGRSTEAFF
v_gene: TRBV7-2; abundance: few; j_gene: TRBJ2-7; d_gene: .; CDR3nt: TGTGCCAGCAGCCCGGGGACTCAGTACTACGAGCAGTACTTC; CDR3aa: CASSPGTQYYEQYF
v_gene: TRBV7-9; abundance: .; j_gene: TRBJ2-1; d_gene: TRBD2; CDR3nt: TGTGCCAGCAGCTTAGTCACACCCGGGGGGAATGAGCAGTTCTTC; CDR3aa: CASSLVTPGGNEQFF
v_gene: TRBV5-4; abundance: .; j_gene: TRBJ1-1; d_gene: TRBD1; CDR3nt: TGTGCCAGCAGCCATATGATCGGACAGGGGGACACTGAAGCTTTCTTT; CDR3aa: CASSHMIGQGDTEAFF
v_gene: TRBV29-1; abundance: .; j_gene: TRBJ2-7; d_gene: TRBD1; CDR3nt: TGCAGCGTTGAAGGTCTAGGGGACAGATACTACGAGCAGTACTTC; CDR3aa: CSVEGLGDRYYEQYF
v_gene: TRBV7-2; abundance: .; j_gene: TRBJ2-3; d_gene: .; CDR3nt: TGTGCCAGCAGTCCCCCCAGGATGTATACGCAGTATTTT; CDR3aa: CASSPPRMYTQYF
v_gene: TRBV18; abundance: .; j_gene: TRBJ1-1; d_gene: .; CDR3nt: TGTGCCAGCTCACCACCGGGGGGTGGGAGAGCGAACACTGAAGCTTTCTTT; CDR3aa: CASSPPGGGRANTEAFF
v_gene: TRBV6-5; abundance: .; j_gene: TRBJ2-6; d_gene: TRBD1; CDR3nt: TGTGCCAGCAGTTACAGGGGGCTTGGGGCCAACGTCCTGACTTTC; CDR3aa: CASSYRGLGANVLTF
v_gene: TRBV5-7; abundance: .; j_gene: TRBJ1-2; d_gene: TRBD1; CDR3nt: TGTGCCAGCAGCTTGGGGGGACAGGGGCTCTATGGCTACACCTTC; CDR3aa: CASSLGGQGLYGYTF
v_gene: TRBV6-5; abundance: .; j_gene: TRBJ2-1; d_gene: .; CDR3nt: TGTGCCAGCAGTTACTTTGGGGGGAGGTGGGGGAATGAGCAGTTCTTC; CDR3aa: CASSYFGGRWGNEQFF
v_gene: TRBV7-9; abundance: .; j_gene: TRBJ1-2; d_gene: TRBD1; CDR3nt: TGTGCCAGCAGCTCCGGACAGGGGGCGCGGTATGGCTACACCTTC; CDR3aa: CASSSGQGARYGYTF